These 10 T cell receptor beta chains were sequenced from one sample in a study. TCRdb reanalysed the 5' RACE reads using MiXCR and keeps one entry per CDR3 protein. Of 62,000 or so distinct CDR3 sequences listed, around 30% are singletons. Sequencing input: tumor-infiltrating naive CD4+ T cells sorted from the breast tumor. Subset in this sample: naive CD4+ T cells, CD4+CD45RA+CD25-. The receptors here all came from a female donor with breast cancer.

This clonotype showed up just a few times. The chain couples TRBV21-1 to TRBJ2-4; the D call TRBD2 from the table was never checked on the DNA. TRBV21-1 is a documented pseudogene. This CDR3 has 16 amino acids. The CDR3 region is CASSKVRKGAKNIQYF. In nucleotides, the CDR3 is TGTGCCAGCAGCAAAGTAAGGAAGGGCGCCAAAAACATTCAGTACTTC.

V gene TRBV5-6 combines with J gene TRBJ2-4; 11 bases match TRBD1. The length of the CDR3 is 16 residues. V lost 3 bases, J lost 5 bases, and 7 bases stayed unmatched. CDR1 is SGHDT, CDR2 YYEEEE, per germline. CDR3 nucleotides: TGTGCCAGCAGCTCTAGGACAGGGGGCGCCCAAAACATTCAGTACTTC. Encoded protein: CASSSRTGGAQNIQYF.

Ten or more counts support this clonotype. The V call is TRBV3-1, the J call TRBJ2-1; tentatively, D is TRBD2 (6 bases). Trimming left V 3 bases short and J 15 bases short, with 18 bases between. The CDR3 extends over 13 amino acids. Germline values: CDR1 LGHDT, CDR2 YNNKEL (reference sequence). CDR3 protein: CASSQNLGSRRFF. The CDR3 DNA reads as TGTGCCAGCAGCCAGAATCTCGGGAGCAGGCGGTTCTTC.

In its sample, this clonotype was seen many times. The chain uses TRBV4-2 and TRBJ2-3, with 10 bases lining up with TRBD1. The CDR3 is 19 amino acids. Per germline, CDR1 LGHNA and CDR2 YNFKEQ. Trimming removed 0 bases from V and 4 bases from J; junction bases left unmatched: 13. CDR3 sequence reads: CASSQDYYTGTGEADTQYF. The CDR3, as DNA: TGTGCCAGCAGCCAAGATTACTACACCGGGACAGGGGAGGCAGATACGCAGTATTTT.

About this clonotype: Germline and junction disagree at one end, which may indicate a read error. The chain recombines TRBV7-9 with TRBJ1-2; no definite D call. CDR3 size: 12 residues. Germline CDR1 is SEHNR and CDR2 is FQNEAQ (reference sequence). The CDR3 nucleotides read TGTGCCAGCAGCAGAAGTTCCTATGGCTACGCCTTC. Its translation is CASSRSSYGYAF. The complete variable domain, with remaining parts taken from reference TRBV7-9 and TRBJ1-2, reads DTGVSQNPRHKITKRGQNVTFRCDPISEHNRLYWYRQTLGQGPEFLTYFQNEAQLEKSRLLSDRFSAERPKGSFSTLEIQRTEQGDSAMYLCASSRSSYGYAFGSGTRLTVV.

Note on this clonotype: The missing conserved phenylalanine or tryptophan at the end of this CDR3 makes a read error likely. DNA for the CDR3: TGTGCCAGCAGCCACCACCTCAGCGGTAGCTCCTACAATGAGCAGTTCTAC. This translates into CASSHHLSGSSYNEQFY. The chain joins TRBV4-2 to TRBJ2-1; TRBD2 is a possible D gene (5 bases). Per germline, CDR1 LGHNA and CDR2 YNFKEQ. The V and J ends lost 3 bases and 0 bases respectively, with 15 bases between them. The CDR3 consists of 17 residues.

This chain uses TRBV6-2 or TRBV6-3 with TRBJ1-1, with D uncertain. V lost 0 bases and J lost 0, with 14 bases in between. Germline V gene data show CDR1 as MNHEY and CDR2 as SVGEGT. CDR3 length: 17 amino acids. This CDR3 reads CASSYSFSQPLNTEAFF. CDR3 DNA sequence: TGTGCCAGCAGTTACTCTTTTTCGCAGCCCCTGAACACTGAAGCTTTCTTT.

There are a few counts of this clonotype. The gene calls are TRBV5-1 and TRBJ1-3; no reliable D call. With 2 bases removed from V and 3 bases from J, the gap between germline ends came to 6 bases. The germline CDR1 and CDR2 sequences are SGHRS and YFSETQ. CDR3 size: 13 residues. CDR3 nucleotide sequence: TGCGCCAGCAGCTTACCGAATGGAAACACCATATATTTT. It encodes CASSLPNGNTIYF.

This clonotype has just a few counts. The chain combines TRBV20-1 with TRBJ2-3; tentatively, D is TRBD1 (5 bases). Trimming removed 6 bases at V and 4 bases at J, with 17 bases between. Germline values: CDR1 DFQATT, CDR2 SNEGSKA (reference sequence). The CDR3 covers 14 residues. The CDR3 reads CSAGESGLPDTQYF. The CDR3 DNA reads TGCAGTGCAGGAGAATCAGGGCTCCCAGATACGCAGTATTTT.

This clonotype has just a few counts. The rearrangement links TRBV7-6 to TRBJ2-5; D is uncertain. Germline values: CDR1 SGHVS, CDR2 FNYEAQ. This CDR3 has 13 residues. Trimming took 1 base from V and 3 from J, leaving 6 bases between them. CDR3 region: CASSLDKKETQYF. The CDR3 DNA follows: TGTGCCAGCAGCTTAGACAAAAAAGAGACCCAGTACTTC.